The 22 T cell receptor beta chains below come from one sample, sequenced in a study of T cells in tuberculosis. Data came from immunoSEQ multiplex PCR; TCRdb stores just in-frame clones and leaves some out. The profile shows about 37,000 clones, approximately 89% of them singletons. Regarding time point: new active TB diagnosis, blood taken before or within 7 days of starting treatment. Sequenced material: PBMCs, taken at tuberculosis diagnosis. Every receptor here comes from an adult with tuberculosis.

The chain recombines TRBV10-1 with TRBJ1-5; 8 bases are a match to TRBD1. V shed 4 bases and J 10 bases; nucleotides not matched to a gene: 3. The CDR3 totals 12 residues. CDR1 WNHNN and CDR2 SYGVQD come from the germline V gene (reference sequence). CDR3 loop: CASSGGTGPQHF. CDR3 DNA sequence: TGCGCCAGCAGTGGAGGGACAGGACCCCAGCATTTT.

This chain links TRBV28 with TRBJ2-5, with 8 bases fitting TRBD2. V trimming: 6 bases; J trimming: 4 bases; junction bases outside the gene matches: 4. This CDR3 region has 13 residues. The germline V gene has CDR1 MDHEN and CDR2 SYDVKM. In nucleotides, the CDR3 is TGTGCCAGCAGGGTAGCGGGGAGAGAGACCCAGTACTTC. Translating gives CASRVAGRETQYF.

The chain employs TRBV6-6 and TRBJ1-5; no clear D. Trimming shortened V by 2 bases and J by 7 bases, and 9 bases separated the two germline ends. The CDR3 consists of 13 residues. Per the germline V gene, CDR1 is MNHNY and CDR2 is SVGAGI (reference sequence). CDR3 sequence reads: CASSYNRGQPQHF. The CDR3 DNA sequence: TGTGCCAGCAGTTACAACAGAGGGCAGCCCCAGCATTTT.

The chain carries TRBV7-2 and TRBJ1-2, with D perhaps TRBD1 (6 bases). The length of the CDR3 is 12 residues. Trimming removed 7 bases from V and 4 bases from J, with 10 bases in between. Germline V gene lookup returns CDR1 SGHTA and CDR2 FQGNSA. The CDR3 sequence is CASTKQGYGYTF. The DNA of the CDR3 is TGTGCCAGCACAAAACAGGGCTATGGCTACACCTTC.

The J gene is TRBJ2-7, the V gene TRBV6-6; D is ambiguous. The germline CDR1 and CDR2 sequences are MNHNY and SVGAGI (reference sequence). Trimming cost V 5 bases and J 1 base, with 6 bases left between them. This CDR3 has 12 residues. DNA of the CDR3: TGTGCCAGCAGTCCCGGGTCCTACGAGCAGTACGTC. As protein: CASSPGSYEQYV.

This clone was detected once. The V and J genes are TRBV9 and TRBJ2-2, with 11 nucleotides matching TRBD2. The junction had 3 bases not matched to a gene; V was cut back by 0 bases and J by 5 bases. The CDR3 is made up of 16 amino acids. The germline gives CDR1 SGDLS, CDR2 YYNGEE. CDR3 sequence: CASSVVAGGRTGELFF. The CDR3 nucleotides read TGTGCCAGCAGCGTAGTAGCGGGGGGGCGAACCGGGGAGCTGTTTTTT.

The chain joins TRBV5-6 to TRBJ1-2; possibly TRBD1 for D (6 bases). Germline V gene lookup returns CDR1 SGHDT and CDR2 YYEEEE. This CDR3 is built from 14 residues. Trimming stripped 2 bases from V and 4 bases from J, with 12 bases between. This CDR3 is CASSFPGTTYGYTF. CDR3 in DNA: TGTGCCAGCAGCTTCCCCGGGACAACCTATGGCTACACCTTC.

This sequence joins TRBV28 and TRBJ1-3; D is uncertain. Trimming took off 5 bases at V and 0 bases at J, with 11 bases between the two ends. This CDR3 comprises 15 residues. The V gene's germline CDR1 is MDHEN and CDR2 SYDVKM. The CDR3 nucleotides read TGTGCCAGCAGTCCTGTACAGAGCTCTGGAAACACCATATATTTT. It is translated as CASSPVQSSGNTIYF. Full variable domain (outside the CDR3, taken from reference TRBV28 and TRBJ1-3): DVKVTQSSRYLVKRTGEKVFLECVQDMDHENMFWYRQDPGLGLRLIYFSYDVKMKEKGDIPEGYSVSREKKERFSLILESASTNQTSMYLCASSPVQSSGNTIYFGEGSWLTVV.

The chain carries TRBV7-2 and TRBJ2-7; 9 bases are a match to TRBD2. CDR3 length: 19 amino acids. CDR1 and CDR2 from the germline V gene are SGHTA and FQGNSA. The junction had 16 bases not matched to a gene; V was cut back by 2 bases and J by 2 bases. The CDR3 DNA follows: TGTGCCAGCAGCTTACCCCTTATGAAGGAGCGGGGGGCCCCCTACGAGCAGTACGTC. Translated, it gives CASSLPLMKERGAPYEQYV.

This chain uses TRBV5-6 with TRBJ2-7, with 8 bases that match TRBD1. Per the germline V gene, CDR1 is SGHDT and CDR2 is YYEEEE. The J segment lost 4 bases and the V segment lost 4 bases, leaving 1 base of the junction unmatched. The CDR3 spans 12 residues. CDR3 nucleotides: TGTGCCAGCAGCCGGGACAGGTACGAGCAGTACTTC. This sequence encodes CASSRDRYEQYF.

The chain recombines TRBV5-1 with TRBJ1-4; no clear D. The ends were cut back, 1 base at V and 5 bases at J, with 6 bases in the middle. Germline V gene sequence: CDR1 SGHRS, CDR2 YFSETQ. The CDR3 covers 13 residues. The CDR3, as DNA: TGCGCCAGCAGCTTGATTCTAAATGAAAAACTGTTTTTT. It encodes CASSLILNEKLFF.

The CDR3 DNA reads as TGCGCCAGCAGCTTGGGGTTGACAGGGTTCTACGAGCAGTACTTC. Translation: CASSLGLTGFYEQYF. V usage is TRBV5-1 and J usage is TRBJ2-7; the match to TRBD1 covers 7 bases. Germline V CDR1 and CDR2: SGHRS, YFSETQ. The CDR3 runs to 15 residues. The trim removed 0 bases at V and 3 bases at J, leaving 6 bases unmatched.

The CDR3 DNA sequence: TGTGCCAGCAGCGTAGCCCCTACGGGACAGAACTATGGCTACACCTTC. Its protein product is CASSVAPTGQNYGYTF. The chain links TRBV9 to TRBJ1-2; 7 nucleotides match TRBD1. The CDR3 runs to 16 residues. The ends lost 0 bases at V and 2 bases at J; junction bases unmatched: 7. Germline V CDR1 and CDR2: SGDLS, YYNGEE.

This chain uses TRBV7-2 with TRBJ2-1; D is unclear. V was pared by 5 bases and J by 7 bases, with 6 bases between. CDR1 SGHTA and CDR2 FQGNSA come from the germline V gene. CDR3 length: 11 residues. CDR3 sequence: CASSTGNEQFF. CDR3 coding DNA: TGTGCCAGCAGCACCGGTAATGAGCAGTTCTTC.

The V call is TRBV29-1, the J call TRBJ2-3, with no clear D. Germline CDR1 SQVTM, CDR2 ANQGSEA. V was shortened by 1 base and J by 1 base, with 6 bases between the two germline ends. This CDR3 is 13 amino acids long. CDR3 loop: CSVEGSRTDTQYF. CDR3 nucleotide sequence: TGCAGCGTTGAAGGGAGCCGCACAGATACGCAGTATTTT.

CDR3 bases: TGTGCCAGCTCTCCCCCTGGGACAGGCACTGAAGCTTTCTTT. Its protein is CASSPPGTGTEAFF. The rearrangement joins TRBV18 to TRBJ1-1, with 8 bases identical to TRBD1. Germline values: CDR1 KGHSH, CDR2 LQKENI. Losses at the gene ends were 6 bases for V and 4 bases for J; bases not matched to a gene: 7. The CDR3 length is 14 residues.

V is TRBV6-5 and J is TRBJ1-1; D might be TRBD1 (6 bases). The V gene's germline CDR1 is MNHEY and CDR2 SVGAGI. This CDR3 contains 16 residues. The V gene lost 3 bases and the J gene lost 3 bases, with 17 bases spanning the gap. CDR3 in DNA: TGTGCCAGCAGTTATCGCGGGGGCCGGCCGTACACTGAAGCTTTCTTT. Residues: CASSYRGGRPYTEAFF.

The chain links TRBV6-5 to TRBJ1-1, with D possibly being TRBD1 (6 bases). Per the germline V gene, CDR1 is MNHEY and CDR2 is SVGAGI. CDR3 length equals 15 residues. Trimming removed 2 bases from V and 4 bases from J, with 14 bases in between. DNA of the CDR3: TGTGCCAGCAGTTACGGTTGGCGGGGGCGCACTGAAGCTTTCTTT. Encoded protein: CASSYGWRGRTEAFF.

The chain combines TRBV10-1 with TRBJ1-2; D ambiguous. CDR1 is WNHNN, CDR2 SYGVQD, per germline (reference sequence). V was cut by 0 bases and J by 2 bases, with 7 bases left in between. The CDR3 extends over 14 amino acids. The CDR3 protein is CASSESRLNYGYTF. The CDR3 region has the DNA TGCGCCAGCAGTGAGTCGAGACTGAACTATGGCTACACCTTC.

By sample share, this clone is medium-sized. The chain links TRBV4-3 to TRBJ2-7, with D perhaps TRBD2 (5 bases). The CDR3 contains 18 residues. CDR1 is LGHNA and CDR2 is YSLEER in the germline V gene. The germline V and J ends were trimmed by 1 base and 0 bases, with 19 bases remaining between them. CDR3 sequence reads: CASSQGWTGSGGSYEQYF. CDR3 DNA sequence: TGCGCCAGCAGCCAAGGGTGGACGGGGAGTGGTGGCTCCTACGAGCAGTACTTC.

The J gene is TRBJ2-5, the V gene TRBV14, with a possible D match to TRBD1 (6 bases). This CDR3 is built from 14 residues. V lost 4 bases and J 5 bases, leaving 14 bases between the germline ends. The germline gives CDR1 SGHDN, CDR2 FVKESK. The CDR3 spells CASSPRQATETQYF. The CDR3, as DNA: TGTGCCAGCAGCCCTCGACAGGCCACGGAGACCCAGTACTTC.

This chain uses TRBV18 with TRBJ1-5; D not certain. Deletions cut 2 bases from V and 2 bases from J, with 13 bases between. This CDR3 comprises 16 residues. CDR1 is KGHSH, CDR2 LQKENI, per germline. The CDR3 DNA follows: TGTGCCAGCTCACCAGATCCCCTAACAGGCAATCAGCCCCAGCATTTT. It specifies CASSPDPLTGNQPQHF. Full variable domain (outside the CDR3, taken from reference TRBV18 and TRBJ1-5): NAGVMQNPRHLVRRRGQEARLRCSPMKGHSHVYWYRQLPEEGLKFMVYLQKENIIDESGMPKERFSAEFPKEGPSILRIQQVVRGDSAAYFCASSPDPLTGNQPQHFGDGTRLSIL.